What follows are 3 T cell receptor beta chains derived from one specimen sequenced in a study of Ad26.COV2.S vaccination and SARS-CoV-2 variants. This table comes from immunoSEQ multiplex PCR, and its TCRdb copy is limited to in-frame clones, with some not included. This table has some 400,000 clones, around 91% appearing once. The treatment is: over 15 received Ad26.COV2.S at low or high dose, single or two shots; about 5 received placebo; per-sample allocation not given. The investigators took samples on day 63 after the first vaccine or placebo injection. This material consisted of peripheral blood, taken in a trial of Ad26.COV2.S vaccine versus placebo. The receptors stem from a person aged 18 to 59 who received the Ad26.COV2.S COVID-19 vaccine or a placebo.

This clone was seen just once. In DNA, the CDR3 is TGTGCCAGCTCACCCCCTCGGGCGGGACACTCCTACGAGCAGTACTTC. Its translation: CASSPPRAGHSYEQYF. This chain connects TRBV18 to TRBJ2-7, with D perhaps assigned TRBD1 or TRBD2 (6 bases each). Germline CDR1 KGHSH, CDR2 LQKENI. V dropped 3 bases and J dropped 0 bases, with 15 bases sitting between them. The CDR3 has 16 residues.

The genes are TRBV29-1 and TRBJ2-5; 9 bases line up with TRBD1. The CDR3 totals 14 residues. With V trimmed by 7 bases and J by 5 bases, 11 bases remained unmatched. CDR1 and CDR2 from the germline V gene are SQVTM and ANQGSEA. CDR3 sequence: CSASGTGQMETQYF. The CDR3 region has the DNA TGCAGCGCCTCCGGGACAGGGCAAATGGAGACCCAGTACTTC.

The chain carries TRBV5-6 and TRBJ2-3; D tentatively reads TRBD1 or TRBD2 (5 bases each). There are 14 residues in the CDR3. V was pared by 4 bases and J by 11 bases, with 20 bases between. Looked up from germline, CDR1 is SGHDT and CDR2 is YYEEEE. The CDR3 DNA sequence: TGTGCCAGCAGCCTAGGGACCTCAGCCCTGGGGCAGTATTTT. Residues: CASSLGTSALGQYF.